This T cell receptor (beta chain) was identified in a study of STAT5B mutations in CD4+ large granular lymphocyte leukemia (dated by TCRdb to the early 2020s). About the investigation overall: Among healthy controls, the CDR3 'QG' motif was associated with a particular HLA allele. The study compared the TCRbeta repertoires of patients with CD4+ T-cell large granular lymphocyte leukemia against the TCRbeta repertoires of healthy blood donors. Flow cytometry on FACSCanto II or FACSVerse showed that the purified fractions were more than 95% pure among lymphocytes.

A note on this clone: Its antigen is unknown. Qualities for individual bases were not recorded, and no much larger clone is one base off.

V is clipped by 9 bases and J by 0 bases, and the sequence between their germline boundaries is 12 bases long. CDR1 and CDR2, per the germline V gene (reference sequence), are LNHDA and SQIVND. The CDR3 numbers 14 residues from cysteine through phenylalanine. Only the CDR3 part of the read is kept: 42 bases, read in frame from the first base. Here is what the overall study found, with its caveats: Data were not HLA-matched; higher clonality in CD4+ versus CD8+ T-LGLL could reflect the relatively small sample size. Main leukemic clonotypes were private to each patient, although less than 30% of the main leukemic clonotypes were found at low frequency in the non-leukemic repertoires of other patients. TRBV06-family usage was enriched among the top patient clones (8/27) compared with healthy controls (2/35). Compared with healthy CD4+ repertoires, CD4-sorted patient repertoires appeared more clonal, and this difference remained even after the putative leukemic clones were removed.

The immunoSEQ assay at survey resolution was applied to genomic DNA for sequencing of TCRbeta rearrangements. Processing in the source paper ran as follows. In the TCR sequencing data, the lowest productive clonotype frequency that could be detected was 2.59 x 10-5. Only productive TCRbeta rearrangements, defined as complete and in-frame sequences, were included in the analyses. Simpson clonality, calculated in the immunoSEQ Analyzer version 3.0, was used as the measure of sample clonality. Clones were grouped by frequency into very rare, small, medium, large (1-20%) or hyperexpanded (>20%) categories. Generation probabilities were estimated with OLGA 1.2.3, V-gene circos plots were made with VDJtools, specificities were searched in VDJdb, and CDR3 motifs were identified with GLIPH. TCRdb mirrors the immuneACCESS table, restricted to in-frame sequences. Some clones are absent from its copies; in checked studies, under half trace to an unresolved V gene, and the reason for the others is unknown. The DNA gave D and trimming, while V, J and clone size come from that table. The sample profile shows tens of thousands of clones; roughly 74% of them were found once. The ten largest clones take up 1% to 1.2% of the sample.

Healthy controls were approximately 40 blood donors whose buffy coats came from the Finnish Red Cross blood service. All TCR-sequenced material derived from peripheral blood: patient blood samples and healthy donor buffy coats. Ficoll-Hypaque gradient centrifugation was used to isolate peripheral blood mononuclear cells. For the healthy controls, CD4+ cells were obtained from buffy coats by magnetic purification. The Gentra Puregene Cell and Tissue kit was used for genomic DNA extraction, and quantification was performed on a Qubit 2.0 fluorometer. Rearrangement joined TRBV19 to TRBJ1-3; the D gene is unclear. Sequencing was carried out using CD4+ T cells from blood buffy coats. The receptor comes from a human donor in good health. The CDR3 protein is CASKRVSSGNTIYF. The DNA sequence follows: TGTGCCAGCAAGCGCGTGTCCTCTGGAAACACCATATATTTT.